A selection of T cell receptor beta chains follows, all from one sample in a study of shared clonotypes between healthy human individuals. Generated by immunoSEQ multiplex PCR, the TCRdb table keeps only in-frame clones and is missing some. In the table there are over a million clones, roughly 96% of which are singletons. The sample consisted of naive CD4+ T cells sorted from blood. The receptors shown here come from a man aged 25 to 45 in good health. Each CDR3 is given with its conserved first and last residue. D genes are given only for firm matches. The size entry is marked missing in some rows and otherwise reads once, few, many or a size class.

j_call v_call clone_size d_call cdr3_aa cdr3_nt
TRBJ2-7 TRBV20-1 - - CSARVSYEQYF TGCAGTGCTAGAGTTTCTTACGAGCAGTACTTC
TRBJ2-7 TRBV29-1 - TRBD1 CSAGQGKGAYEQYF TGCAGCGCCGGACAGGGGAAAGGAGCCTACGAGCAGTACTTC
TRBJ1-5 TRBV6-5 - TRBD1 CGTGELNQPQHF TGTGGGACAGGGGAGCTTAATCAGCCCCAGCATTTT
TRBJ2-1 TRBV7-8 - TRBD2 CASTPVYREVATNEQFF TGTGCCAGCACCCCTGTGTATCGGGAGGTGGCTACCAATGAGCAGTTCTTC
TRBJ2-3 TRBV5-1 - - CASSPTGISTDTQYF TGCGCCAGCAGCCCGACCGGGATTAGCACAGATACGCAGTATTTT
TRBJ1-4 TRBV2 - TRBD1 CASTETGGEEKLFF TGTGCCAGCACCGAAACAGGGGGGGAGGAAAAACTGTTTTTT
TRBJ1-2 TRBV4-1 - TRBD1 CASSQVRGRNFGYTF TGCGCCAGCAGCCAAGTCAGGGGGCGGAACTTTGGCTACACCTTC
TRBJ2-7 TRBV27 - TRBD2 CASSYKREVSYEQYF TGTGCCAGCAGTTACAAGCGGGAGGTCAGCTACGAGCAGTACTTC
TRBJ2-3 TRBV6-1 - TRBD1 CASSDPPWYRGYTDTQYF TGTGCCAGCAGTGATCCCCCCTGGTACAGGGGTTACACAGATACGCAGTATTTT
TRBJ2-7 TRBV4-2 - - CASSPRSSGEASYEQYF TGTGCCAGCAGCCCTCGGTCGTCCGGAGAAGCCTCCTACGAGCAGTACTTC
TRBJ2-3 TRBV29-1 once - CSDQPRGDTQYF TGCAGCGATCAGCCACGAGGTGATACGCAGTATTTT
TRBJ2-1 TRBV6-1 - TRBD2 CASRRLAGYNEQFF TGTGCCAGCAGAAGACTAGCGGGGTACAATGAGCAGTTCTTC
TRBJ2-3 TRBV7-8 - - CASSSERERDTQYF TGTGCCAGCAGCTCAGAACGGGAAAGGGATACGCAGTATTTT
TRBJ2-1 TRBV18 - - CASSPGQYNEQFF TGTGCCAGCTCACCAGGCCAGTACAATGAGCAGTTCTTC
TRBJ2-2 TRBV5-1 - - CASNLRSNTGELFF TGCGCCAGCAATCTTAGATCGAACACCGGGGAGCTGTTTTTT
TRBJ1-1 TRBV5-1 - - CASSLEETMNTEAFF TGCGCCAGCAGCTTGGAGGAGACCATGAACACTGAAGCTTTCTTT
TRBJ2-3 TRBV15 - TRBD1 CATSSRDREDTQYF TGTGCCACCAGCAGCCGGGACAGGGAGGATACGCAGTATTTT
TRBJ2-2 TRBV9 - - CASTRGLANTGELFF TGTGCCAGCACCAGGGGACTGGCCAACACCGGGGAGCTGTTTTTT
TRBJ1-5 TRBV7-2 - - CASSPEGTVNQPQHF TGTGCCAGCAGCCCCGAAGGAACAGTCAATCAGCCCCAGCATTTT
TRBJ2-7 TRBV18 - - CASSLRTPSSYEQYF TGTGCCAGCTCACTCCGGACACCCAGCTCCTACGAGCAGTACTTC
TRBJ1-5 TRBV6-6 - - CASSYSPGAVNQPQHF TGTGCCAGCAGTTACTCGCCAGGGGCGGTCAATCAGCCCCAGCATTTT
TRBJ2-7 TRBV27 - - CASNTFRGGIYEQYF TGTGCCAGCAATACTTTTAGGGGGGGGATCTACGAGCAGTACTTC
TRBJ2-7 TRBV28 - - CASGGGDSSYEQYF TGTGCCAGCGGAGGGGGCGACAGCTCCTACGAGCAGTACTTC
TRBJ2-5 TRBV9 - - CASSVDVGGQETQYF TGTGCCAGCAGCGTAGATGTCGGGGGCCAAGAGACCCAGTACTTC
TRBJ1-1 TRBV18 - - CASSPRADSTEAFF TGTGCCAGCTCACCACGGGCGGACAGTACTGAAGCTTTCTTT
TRBJ2-1 TRBV9 - - CASSVALRDEQFF TGTGCCAGCAGCGTAGCTCTTCGGGATGAGCAGTTCTTC
TRBJ1-4 TRBV15 - TRBD1 CATSYGTGEGKLFF TGTGCCACCAGCTACGGGACAGGGGAGGGAAAACTGTTTTTT
TRBJ2-1 TRBV4-2 - - CASSQTGTSHNNEQFF TGTGCCAGCAGCCAGACCGGGACTTCACACAACAATGAGCAGTTCTTC
TRBJ2-7 TRBV19 - - CASSIAVAGSYEQYF TGTGCCAGTAGTATAGCTGTGGCAGGGTCCTACGAGCAGTACTTC
TRBJ2-5 TRBV11-2 - - CASSLRNRETQYF TGTGCCAGCAGCTTAAGGAACAGGGAGACCCAGTACTTC
TRBJ2-7 TRBV25-1 - - CASSLNTYEQYF TGTGCCAGCAGTCTTAACACCTACGAGCAGTACTTC
TRBJ2-3 TRBV28 - - CASKLAPDTQYF TGTGCCAGCAAGTTGGCCCCAGATACGCAGTATTTT
TRBJ2-5 TRBV5-8 - - CASSLERSQYF TGTGCCAGCAGCTTGGAGAGGTCCCAGTACTTC
TRBJ2-6 TRBV2 - - CASTLESGANVLTF TGTGCCAGCACTTTGGAGTCTGGGGCCAACGTCCTGACTTTC
TRBJ2-2 TRBV9 - TRBD1 CASSSRTGVTGELFF TGTGCCAGCAGCTCCCGGACAGGAGTCACCGGGGAGCTGTTTTTT
TRBJ2-1 TRBV5-1 once TRBD2 CASQETSAYNEQFF TGCGCCAGCCAGGAGACTAGCGCCTACAATGAGCAGTTCTTC
TRBJ2-1 TRBV18 - TRBD2 CASSRKLIAGDYNEQFF TGTGCCAGCTCACGAAAGCTGATAGCGGGAGACTACAATGAGCAGTTCTTC
TRBJ2-7 TRBV5-1 - TRBD1 CASSHGTGGDEQYF TGCGCCAGCAGCCACGGGACAGGAGGGGACGAGCAGTACTTC
TRBJ1-3 TRBV10-3 - - CAISDSHGRAHGNTIYF TGTGCCATCAGTGATTCTCATGGACGCGCCCATGGAAACACCATATATTTT
TRBJ1-5 TRBV7-9 - - CASSLGRSSNQPQHF TGTGCCAGCAGCTTAGGACGGTCTAGCAATCAGCCCCAGCATTTT
TRBJ2-6 TRBV25-1 - - CASSEVKSPGANVLTF TGTGCCAGCAGTGAGGTGAAGTCTCCTGGGGCCAACGTCCTGACTTTC
TRBJ1-1 TRBV28 - - CASRPTELNTEAFF TGTGCCAGCAGGCCGACAGAACTGAACACTGAAGCTTTCTTT
TRBJ1-2 TRBV6-5 - - CASSYGTLGGYTF TGTGCCAGCAGTTACGGGACTCTGGGTGGCTACACCTTC
TRBJ2-7 TRBV5-5 - - CASSLGFAGQSYEQYF TGTGCCAGCAGCTTGGGTTTCGCAGGGCAGAGCTACGAGCAGTACTTC
TRBJ2-1 TRBV4-1 - - CASSQVPGLHYNEQFF TGCGCCAGCAGCCAAGTGCCGGGGCTTCACTACAATGAGCAGTTCTTC
TRBJ2-3 TRBV5-1 - TRBD2 CASSLGWEGDTQYF TGCGCCAGCAGCTTGGGATGGGAGGGGGATACGCAGTATTTT
TRBJ2-2 TRBV5-4 - - CASSLGGRNTGELFF TGTGCCAGCAGCTTGGGAGGGCGGAACACCGGGGAGCTGTTTTTT
TRBJ2-1 TRBV21-1 - - CASSKEAGNEQFF TGTGCCAGCAGCAAAGAGGCGGGCAATGAGCAGTTCTTC
TRBJ2-6 TRBV18 once - CASSPRTGANVLTF TGTGCCAGCTCCCCTAGAACTGGGGCCAACGTCCTGACTTTC
TRBJ2-1 TRBV5-1 - - CASSSRDRTYNEQFF TGCGCCAGCAGCTCGCGGGACAGAACCTACAATGAGCAGTTCTTC